What follows are 5 T cell receptor beta chains derived from one specimen sequenced in a study of CD8 T cells in ankylosing spondylitis. TCRdb re-analysed the 5' RACE reads in MiXCR, keeping a single row per CDR3 protein. The sample has 350,000 or so distinct CDR3 sequences; around 10% are singletons. The specimen sequenced was blood, either unsorted or a sorted T cell fraction (not recorded which). These receptors came from a female donor with ankylosing spondylitis or in good health (not recorded which).

This clonotype turned up a few times. The chain has TRBV18 and TRBJ1-6, with 9 bases identical to TRBD1. V shed 0 bases, J shed 7 bases, and the junction held 4 bases outside the gene matches. Germline V lookup: CDR1 KGHSH, CDR2 LQKENI. This CDR3 comprises 16 residues. CDR3 protein: CASSPPLGQGNSPLHF. In nucleotides, the CDR3 is TGTGCCAGCTCACCACCTTTAGGACAGGGGAATTCACCCCTCCACTTT.

The chain recombines TRBV18 with TRBJ1-1; D is uncertain. Germline V CDR1 and CDR2: KGHSH, LQKENI. CDR3 length: 15 amino acids. Trimming stripped 3 bases from V and 0 bases from J, with 11 bases between. The CDR3 DNA follows: TGTGCCAGCTCACCCCTAGACTCCATGAACACTGAAGCTTTCTTT. Protein sequence: CASSPLDSMNTEAFF.

This clonotype was recorded at least ten times. V is TRBV20-1 and J is TRBJ2-2; 7 bases match TRBD2. After removal of 2 bases from V and 5 bases from J, the junction contained 11 bases not matched to a gene. CDR1 is DFQATT and CDR2 is SNEGSKA in the germline V gene (reference sequence). The CDR3 runs to 16 residues. The CDR3 DNA reads as TGCAGTGCTAGATCTAGACTAGCCCGGAATACCGGGGAGCTGTTTTTT. It is translated as CSARSRLARNTGELFF.

This chain connects TRBV5-4 to TRBJ2-1; D perhaps matches TRBD1 (6 bases). V was cut by 0 bases and J by 3 bases, with 10 bases left in between. Looked up from germline, CDR1 is SGHNT and CDR2 is YYREEE (reference sequence). This CDR3 has 15 amino acids. CDR3 loop: CASSLAGVFYNEQFF. The CDR3 nucleotides are TGTGCCAGCAGCTTGGCAGGGGTATTCTACAATGAGCAGTTCTTC.

There are many counts of this clonotype. V usage is TRBV12-3 or TRBV12-4 and J usage is TRBJ1-2, with 7 nucleotides matching TRBD1. The CDR3 runs 13 residues. Losses at the gene ends were 5 bases for V and 5 bases for J; bases not matched to a gene: 5. CDR3 protein: CASSTGTAYGYTF. CDR3 nucleotide sequence: TGTGCCAGCAGTACCGGGACAGCTTATGGCTACACCTTC.